The 8 T cell receptor beta chains given below trace back to one sample, sequenced in a study of CD8+CD57+ T cells in acquired aplastic anemia. According to the study, genomic DNA was the template for TCR beta VDJ and CDR3 profiling. TCRdb passed the reads through MiXCR, listing each CDR3 protein once. The sample has approximately 260,000 distinct CDR3 sequences; about 80% are singletons. Before being chosen for sequencing, patients had shown CD8+CD57+ cell expansion by flow cytometry. What was sequenced was sorted CD4+, CD8+, or CD8+CD57+ T cells (not recorded which) from PBMCs. All receptors derive from a human donor with aplastic anemia.

Remarks on this clonotype: The junction departs from germline at one end; a sequencing error may be responsible. CDR3 region: CASSTEGRVDAQYF. CDR3 nucleotides: TGTGCCAGCAGCACAGAGGGCAGGGTCGACGCGCAGTACTTC. The chain carries TRBV15 and TRBJ2-7; TRBD1 or TRBD2 may be the D gene (5 bases each). In germline, CDR1 is LNHNV, CDR2 YYDKDF (reference sequence). This CDR3 has 14 residues.

The sample holds a few counts of this clonotype. The junction shows a germline mismatch at one end, possibly a read error. The chain has TRBV25-1 and TRBJ1-3; 12 nucleotides line up with TRBD1. The CDR3 covers 19 residues. The germline CDR1 and CDR2 sequences are MGHDK and SYGVNS. The CDR3 DNA sequence: TGTGCCAGCGGTGAATACGGGGACAGGGGGCTCAGTTCTGGAAACACCATATATTTT. This encodes CASGEYGDRGLSSGNTIYF.

Here the CDR3 reads CASSLARGPYTEYF. The CDR3 nucleotides are TGTGCCAGTAGTTTAGCTAGAGGTCCCTATACTGAGTATTTT. J is TRBJ2-3 and V is TRBV19; D uncertain. The V end lost 5 bases, the J end lost 13 bases, and 22 bases lay between the germline ends. Germline V gene lookup returns CDR1 LNHDA and CDR2 SQIVND (reference sequence). This CDR3 has 14 amino acids.

Note on this clonotype: At one end the junction does not follow the germline gene, possibly because of a read error. This chain links TRBV7-4 with TRBJ2-5; D is possibly TRBD2 (7 bases). This CDR3 has 14 amino acids. Germline values: CDR1 SGHVT, CDR2 SQSDAQ. CDR3 in amino acids: CASSQPTVPRGGKF. DNA of the CDR3: TGCGCCAGCAGCCAACCGACCGTCCCAAGGGGGGGAAAATTC. The complete variable domain, with remaining parts taken from reference TRBV7-4 and TRBJ2-5, reads GAGVSQSPRYKVAKRGRDVALRCDSISGHVTLYWYRQTLGQGSEVLTYSQSDAQRDKSGRPSGRFSAERPERSVSTLKIQRTEQGDSAVYLCASSQPTVPRGGKFGPGTRLLVL.

The chain combines TRBV7-9 with TRBJ1-6; tentative D call: TRBD1 (5 bases). The CDR3 totals 16 residues. The V gene lost 5 bases and the J gene lost 16 bases, with 27 bases spanning the gap. Per the germline V gene, CDR1 is SEHNR and CDR2 is FQNEAQ (reference sequence). The CDR3 DNA is TGTGCCAGCAGCGCCGACAGCGGCGCCTATAGTTATCCGCTCCACTTT. This codes for CASSADSGAYSYPLHF.

In this sample, this clonotype turned up a few times. Without the conserved terminal phenylalanine or tryptophan, this CDR3 likely stems from a read error. The limits of the CDR3 on the DNA are not certain, so only TCRdb's listed CDR3 is given. This rearrangement joins TRBV7-6 to TRBJ2-1; TRBD1 is taken as the D call from the table, unchecked against the DNA. Counting both end residues, the CDR3 totals 13 amino acids. CDR1 is SGHVS and CDR2 is FNYEAQ in the germline V gene. CDR3 loop: CASSSDRGNSPPH.

J is TRBJ1-1 and V is TRBV7-6; the D is unclear. The V end was cut by 0 bases, the J end by 4 bases, with 12 bases between. Germline V gives CDR1 SGHVS, CDR2 FNYEAQ. The CDR3 contains 15 residues. The CDR3 spells CASSLAGWGGTEAFF. In DNA, the CDR3 is TGTGCCAGCAGCTTAGCTGGGTGGGGAGGCACTGAAGCTTTCTTT. Full variable domain (missing parts from reference TRBV7-6 and TRBJ1-1): GAGVSQSPRYKVTKRGQDVALRCDPISGHVSLYWYRQALGQGPEFLTYFNYEAQQDKSGLPNDRFSAERPEGSISTLTIQRTEQRDSAMYRCASSLAGWGGTEAFFGQGTRLTVV.

The rearrangement joins TRBV7-8 to TRBJ2-7; 10 bases fit TRBD2. Trimming at V came to 5 bases and at J to 7 bases, leaving 11 bases not matched to a gene. Germline V gene sequence: CDR1 SGHVS, CDR2 FQNEAQ. The CDR3 runs to 15 residues. The CDR3, as DNA: TGTGCCAGCAGCCCGAGAGCGGGAGGGCCTGGTGAGCAGTACTTC. Encoded protein: CASSPRAGGPGEQYF.